A single sample is the source of the 25 T cell receptor beta chains below, sequenced in a study of CD8 T cells in ankylosing spondylitis. From the 5' RACE reads, TCRdb called clonotypes with MiXCR, one entry per CDR3 protein. The sample includes 350,000 to 400,000 distinct CDR3 sequences, around 20% seen only once; the top ten take under 15%. Specimen: blood, either unsorted or a sorted T cell fraction (not recorded which). These receptors all stem from a male donor with ankylosing spondylitis or in good health (not recorded which).

This clonotype was seen a few times. This rearrangement joins TRBV4-1 to TRBJ2-3, with D maybe TRBD2 (5 bases). V was trimmed by 2 bases and J by 2 bases, leaving 8 bases between them. The CDR3 spans 14 residues. CDR1 is MGHRA and CDR2 is YSYEKL in the germline V gene. CDR3 bases: TGCGCCAGCAGCCAACTCGGGGTCACAGATACGCAGTATTTT. Translated, it gives CASSQLGVTDTQYF.

Here the CDR3 DNA reads TGTGCCAGCGGGCCCTCGTCGGTGGCAGGAGCAGATACGCAGTATTTT. This encodes CASGPSSVAGADTQYF. The rearrangement links TRBV28 to TRBJ2-3, with D unclear. The length of the CDR3 is 16 residues. CDR1 and CDR2 (germline): MDHEN, SYDVKM. Trimming cost V 8 bases and J 4 bases, with 22 bases left between them.

A few counts support this clonotype. This chain joins TRBV12-3 or TRBV12-4 and TRBJ1-1; 7 nucleotides agree with TRBD1. V dropped 7 bases and J dropped 4; count of bases not matched to a gene: 9. The CDR3 has 14 residues. CDR3 DNA sequence: TGTGCCAGCAACACAGGGGAAGGGGTCACTGAAGCTTTCTTT. Translating gives CASNTGEGVTEAFF.

This clonotype was seen a handful of times. This chain joins TRBV12-3 or TRBV12-4 and TRBJ2-1; D is undetermined. V dropped 6 bases and J dropped 6 bases, with 9 bases sitting between them. This CDR3 contains 12 residues. In DNA form, the CDR3 reads TGTGCCAGCAGCCCCTTCCCCAATGAGCAGTTCTTC. Protein sequence: CASSPFPNEQFF.

In its sample, this clonotype was seen a few times. The chain has TRBV12-3 or TRBV12-4 and TRBJ2-7, with D perhaps assigned TRBD1 or TRBD2 (5 bases each). There are 14 residues in the CDR3. V lost 3 bases and J lost 4, with 13 bases in between. DNA of the CDR3: TGTGCCAGCAGTTTTGGGGGTCTCTCTTACGAGCAGTACTTC. It is translated as CASSFGGLSYEQYF.

This clonotype was seen a handful of times. The gene calls are TRBV29-1 and TRBJ2-3; 7 bases match TRBD1. The length of the CDR3 is 13 residues. The junction had 6 bases not matched to a gene; V was cut back by 7 bases and J by 2 bases. Germline V gene sequence: CDR1 SQVTM, CDR2 ANQGSEA. The CDR3 is CSARDSLTDTQYF. The CDR3 nucleotides read TGCAGCGCCCGGGACAGCCTCACAGATACGCAGTATTTT.

This clonotype was picked up a small number of times. CDR3 nucleotides: TGTGCCAGCAGCCAAGGTAGTTACGCTGAGCAGTTCTTC. Its protein is CASSQGSYAEQFF. The rearrangement joins TRBV14 to TRBJ2-1; D is unresolved. The CDR3 spans 13 residues. Germline V CDR1 and CDR2: SGHDN, FVKESK. V was trimmed by 1 base and J by 9 bases, leaving 10 bases between them.

In this sample, this clonotype turned up a few times. The V gene is TRBV4-2, the J gene TRBJ2-5; 8 bases match TRBD1. With 0 bases clipped from V and 4 bases from J, the junction kept 7 bases outside the gene matches. The germline V gene encodes CDR1 LGHNA and CDR2 YNFKEQ. The CDR3 length is 16 residues. The CDR3 here is CASSQDTVQGAETQYF. The CDR3 DNA reads TGTGCCAGCAGCCAAGATACTGTGCAGGGGGCAGAGACCCAGTACTTC.

This clonotype was observed once. The CDR3 coding sequence is TGTGCCAGCAGCTCCCTAATCGCGGGGGGGGACCCAGCGGTCGGGTACTTC. As protein: CASSSLIAGGDPAVGYF. This chain links TRBV13 with TRBJ2-4, with 9 bases identical to TRBD2. Trimming at V came to 4 bases and at J to 15 bases, leaving 22 bases not matched to a gene. From germline, CDR1 is PRHDT and CDR2 FYEKMQ (reference sequence). The CDR3 covers 17 residues. The full variable domain, in which reference TRBV13 and TRBJ2-4 provide the parts outside the CDR3, is AAGVIQSPRHLIKEKRETATLKCYPIPRHDTVYWYQQGPGQDPQFLISFYEKMQSDKGSIPDRFSAQQFSDYHSELNMSSLELGDSALYFCASSSLIAGGDPAVGYFGAGTRLSVL.

The genes are TRBV15 and TRBJ2-7, with D possibly TRBD2 on 6 matching bases. This CDR3 is 13 amino acids long. V was pared by 0 bases and J by 5 bases, with 8 bases between. Germline-derived CDR1 and CDR2 are LNHNV and YYDKDF (reference sequence). The CDR3 loop is CATSREAGNEQYF. The CDR3, as DNA: TGTGCCACCAGCAGAGAGGCGGGAAACGAGCAGTACTTC.

This clonotype was recorded a few times. This sequence joins TRBV10-2 and TRBJ2-1; D is perhaps TRBD2 (6 bases). Germline V gene lookup returns CDR1 WSHSY and CDR2 SAAADI. The CDR3 totals 15 residues. V was clipped by 2 bases and J by 3 bases, with 11 bases between them. The CDR3 DNA sequence: TGCGCCAGCAGTGAGCCGGGACTCCACTACAATGAGCAGTTCTTC. It encodes CASSEPGLHYNEQFF.

J is TRBJ2-3 and V is TRBV12-3 or TRBV12-4, with 8 bases that match TRBD2. CDR3 length equals 15 residues. V trimming: 5 bases; J trimming: 2 bases; junction bases outside the gene matches: 6. CDR3 amino acids: CASSGTSIPTDTQYF. CDR3 in DNA: TGTGCCAGCAGTGGGACTAGTATTCCCACAGATACGCAGTATTTT.

The chain is built from TRBV4-2 and TRBJ2-1; 12 bases line up with TRBD2. CDR3 length: 17 residues. In germline, CDR1 is LGHNA, CDR2 YNFKEQ. V lost 2 bases, J lost 0 bases, and 2 bases stayed unmatched. This CDR3 is CASSQLAGGSSYNEQFF. In DNA, the CDR3 is TGTGCCAGCAGCCAACTAGCGGGGGGGAGCTCCTACAATGAGCAGTTCTTC.

The V gene is TRBV12-3 or TRBV12-4, the J gene TRBJ1-1, with D hard to call. This CDR3 is 15 amino acids long. V was shortened by 0 bases and J by 0 bases, with 8 bases between the two germline ends. The CDR3, as DNA: TGTGCCAGCAGTTTAGCGGTGGCTATGAACACTGAAGCTTTCTTT. Residues: CASSLAVAMNTEAFF.

This clonotype was detected only a few times. This rearrangement joins TRBV6-5 to TRBJ2-1, with D possibly being TRBD1 (5 bases). CDR3 length equals 17 residues. V was clipped by 0 bases and J by 7 bases, with 19 bases between them. CDR1 is MNHEY and CDR2 is SVGAGI in the germline V gene. CDR3 in DNA: TGTGCCAGCAGTTACTCGAGTCGCCGACAGAAAGAGAATGAGCAGTTCTTC. This sequence encodes CASSYSSRRQKENEQFF.

The rearrangement uses TRBV13 and TRBJ2-7; no clear D gene. The CDR3 sequence is 15 residues long. Germline CDR1 PRHDT, CDR2 FYEKMQ (reference sequence). V was clipped by 1 base and J by 5 bases, with 15 bases between them. CDR3 residues: CASSLAPGGGDEQYF. The CDR3, as DNA: TGTGCCAGCAGCTTAGCGCCGGGTGGTGGGGACGAGCAGTACTTC. Drawing the rest from reference TRBV13 and TRBJ2-7, the complete variable domain is AAGVIQSPRHLIKEKRETATLKCYPIPRHDTVYWYQQGPGQDPQFLISFYEKMQSDKGSIPDRFSAQQFSDYHSELNMSSLELGDSALYFCASSLAPGGGDEQYFGPGTRLTVT.

The chain recombines TRBV7-8 with TRBJ2-5, with a possible D match to TRBD2 (6 bases). Trimming left V 5 bases short and J 4 bases short, with 20 bases between. This CDR3 is 16 amino acids long. Per the germline V gene, CDR1 is SGHVS and CDR2 is FQNEAQ. CDR3 sequence: CASSLDGSGVVETQYF. The DNA for the CDR3 is TGTGCCAGCAGCCTAGACGGTTCGGGGGTAGTAGAGACCCAGTACTTC.

This chain uses TRBV11-2 with TRBJ2-7; 9 bases agree with TRBD1. J was trimmed by 2 bases and V by 5 bases; bases with no gene match: 4. The CDR3 runs to 14 residues. The germline gives CDR1 SGHAT, CDR2 FQNNGV. DNA of the CDR3: TGTGCCAGCAGCCACGGGACAGGGCCCTACGAGCAGTACTTC. Amino acid sequence: CASSHGTGPYEQYF.

This clonotype was seen a few times. The DNA for the CDR3 is TGCGCCAGCAGTGAAGGGCGGCAGGGGATACGAATTGGCTACACCTTC. This encodes CASSEGRQGIRIGYTF. J is TRBJ1-2 and V is TRBV10-2, with D possibly being TRBD1 (6 bases). This CDR3 spans 16 amino acids. The germline V gene has CDR1 WSHSY and CDR2 SAAADI. Trimming removed 3 bases at V and 7 bases at J, with 21 bases between.

This clonotype was seen only a few times. This chain joins TRBV7-6 and TRBJ2-7; D might be TRBD1 (6 bases). This CDR3 has 16 amino acids. The germline V and J ends were trimmed by 0 bases and 3 bases, with 15 bases remaining between them. The germline V gene has CDR1 SGHVS and CDR2 FNYEAQ. This CDR3 is CASSLAEDSPGYEQYF. In nucleotides, the CDR3 is TGTGCCAGCAGCTTAGCGGAGGACAGTCCTGGCTACGAGCAGTACTTC.

This clonotype was seen more than once but under ten times. The chain couples TRBV29-1 to TRBJ2-1; D is uncertain. With 6 bases removed from V and 0 bases from J, the gap between germline ends came to 12 bases. Germline V gene data show CDR1 as SQVTM and CDR2 as ANQGSEA. This CDR3 spans 14 amino acids. Written as DNA, the CDR3 is TGCAGCGTCAAAGAAGGGATCTCCTACAATGAGCAGTTCTTC. Translated: CSVKEGISYNEQFF.

In this sample, this clonotype turned up a few times. The V call is TRBV7-9, the J call TRBJ2-7; D is uncertain. Trimming cost V 2 bases and J 5 bases, with 10 bases left between them. Germline V gives CDR1 SEHNR, CDR2 FQNEAQ (reference sequence). The CDR3 is made up of 13 amino acids. The CDR3 DNA is TGTGCCAGCAGCTTAACTCCGCCCCACGAGCAGTACTTC. Encoded protein: CASSLTPPHEQYF. Full variable domain (missing parts from reference TRBV7-9 and TRBJ2-7): DTGVSQNPRHKITKRGQNVTFRCDPISEHNRLYWYRQTLGQGPEFLTYFQNEAQLEKSRLLSDRFSAERPKGSFSTLEIQRTEQGDSAMYLCASSLTPPHEQYFGPGTRLTVT.

In its sample, this clonotype was seen many times. This CDR3 reads CSGTGATDVDEQFF. CDR3 in DNA: TGCAGCGGTACAGGGGCCACCGATGTAGATGAGCAGTTCTTC. The chain joins TRBV29-1 to TRBJ2-1, with 7 bases matching TRBD1. Germline V gene data show CDR1 as SQVTM and CDR2 as ANQGSEA. This CDR3 contains 14 residues. Unmatched junction bases numbered 14, after V lost 7 bases and J lost 8 bases.

The chain recombines TRBV21-1 with TRBJ2-7; TRBD1 is taken as the D call from the table, unchecked against the DNA. TRBV21-1 counts as a pseudogene. This CDR3 is built from 16 residues. Here the CDR3 reads CASSTPRTDHGYEQYF. The CDR3, as DNA: TGTGCCAGCAGCACCCCGAGGACAGACCACGGGTACGAGCAGTACTTC.

The chain combines TRBV29-1 with TRBJ2-3; D unresolved. V shed 0 bases and J shed 2 bases, with 15 bases lying between them. The CDR3 is 16 residues long. Germline V lookup: CDR1 SQVTM, CDR2 ANQGSEA. DNA for the CDR3: TGCAGCGTTGAAGAGGGTAACACTTTTGACACAGATACGCAGTATTTT. This encodes CSVEEGNTFDTDTQYF.